The 23 T cell receptor beta chains in this list originate from one sample, sequenced in a study of OX40 agonist ivuxolimab in advanced cancers. The method was immunoSEQ multiplex PCR; TCRdb's version includes in-frame clones alone and lacks a portion of them. The table includes tens of thousands of clones, more than 75% detected once. The source material was CD4+ or CD8+ T cells sorted from blood, sampled in a trial of the OX40 agonist ivuxolimab. The receptors were sampled from an adult with an advanced solid tumor such as melanoma, head and neck, liver or kidney cancer.

The V gene is TRBV2, the J gene TRBJ1-2; weak D call: TRBD1 (5 bases). Trimming cost V 11 bases and J 1 base, with 14 bases left between them. Germline CDR1 and CDR2: SNHLY and FYNNEI. The CDR3 is made up of 13 amino acids. The CDR3 sequence: CAGHGQFNYGYTF. In DNA, the CDR3 is TGTGCCGGCCACGGACAATTTAACTATGGCTACACCTTC. The variable domain in full, completed from reference TRBV2 and TRBJ1-2, reads EPEVTQTPSHQVTQMGQEVILRCVPISNHLYFYWYRQILGQKVEFLVSFYNNEISEKSEIFDDQFSVERPDGSNFTLKIRSTKLEDSAMYFCAGHGQFNYGYTFGSGTRLTVV.

The chain uses TRBV10-3 and TRBJ1-1; D call uncertain. The germline CDR1 and CDR2 sequences are ENHRY and SYGVKD. The CDR3 sequence is 13 residues long. With 2 bases removed from V and 5 bases from J, the gap between germline ends came to 9 bases. CDR3 residues: CAISENTPTEAFF. CDR3 DNA sequence: TGTGCCATCAGTGAGAACACACCTACTGAAGCTTTCTTT.

The V and J genes are TRBV5-1 and TRBJ2-1; 11 bases are shared with TRBD2. The CDR3 consists of 18 residues. The germline CDR1 and CDR2 sequences are SGHRS and YFSETQ. V was clipped by 2 bases and J by 5 bases; unmatched bases: 12. CDR3 sequence: CASSLPISPGLADNEQFF. DNA of the CDR3: TGCGCCAGCAGCTTACCCATCTCGCCGGGACTAGCGGACAATGAGCAGTTCTTC.

This rearrangement joins TRBV7-8 to TRBJ2-7; D not certain. Germline V lookup: CDR1 SGHVS, CDR2 FQNEAQ. The V end lost 5 bases, the J end lost 2 bases, and 10 bases lay between the germline ends. This CDR3 has 13 amino acids. CDR3 bases: TGTGCCAGCAGCGTAACAGATACCTACGAGCAGTACGTC. It specifies CASSVTDTYEQYV.

The V gene is TRBV28, the J gene TRBJ1-2, with no clear D. The CDR3 runs 13 residues. V shed 2 bases and J shed 4 bases, with 8 bases lying between them. Germline values: CDR1 MDHEN, CDR2 SYDVKM. The CDR3: CASSLTAPYGYTF. As DNA, the CDR3 is TGTGCCAGCAGTTTAACAGCCCCCTATGGCTACACCTTC.

The rearrangement joins TRBV27 to TRBJ1-2; possibly TRBD1 for D (6 bases). The CDR3 is 13 residues long. CDR1 is MNHEY, CDR2 SMNVEV, per germline (reference sequence). Trimming took 6 bases from V and 2 from J, leaving 10 bases between them. The CDR3 region is CASSPTGNYGYTF. CDR3 in DNA: TGTGCCAGCAGCCCTACAGGGAACTATGGCTACACCTTC.

The CDR3 coding sequence is TGTGCCAGCGAGGGGGGCGCGGCCGGGGAGCTGTTTTTT. Translating gives CASEGGAAGELFF. V gene TRBV6-6 combines with J gene TRBJ2-2, with D perhaps assigned TRBD1 or TRBD2 (6 bases each). Trimming cost V 8 bases and J 6 bases, with 13 bases left between them. Germline V lookup: CDR1 MNHNY, CDR2 SVGAGI (reference sequence). This CDR3 is 13 amino acids long.

The genes are TRBV6-4 and TRBJ1-2; 7 bases map to TRBD1. The J segment lost 6 bases and the V segment lost 6 bases, leaving 10 bases of the junction unmatched. This CDR3 is built from 14 residues. Germline-derived CDR1 and CDR2 are MRHNA and SNTAGT. CDR3 sequence reads: CASRMTGTRNGYTF. The CDR3 nucleotides are TGTGCCAGCAGAATGACAGGGACTCGGAATGGCTACACCTTC.

The J gene is TRBJ2-3, the V gene TRBV6-5; 11 positions match TRBD1. The V gene end was trimmed by 4 bases and the J gene end by 3 bases; junction bases not matched to a gene: 6. The CDR3 is 16 amino acids. The germline V gene has CDR1 MNHEY and CDR2 SVGAGI. CDR3 nucleotides: TGTGCCAGCAGTTTGGACAGGGGGCGCAGGACAGATACGCAGTATTTT. This gives the protein CASSLDRGRRTDTQYF.

This rearrangement joins TRBV4-1 to TRBJ2-5, with unresolved D. V gave up 1 base and J gave up 0 bases, with 18 bases separating them. The germline gives CDR1 MGHRA, CDR2 YSYEKL. The CDR3 consists of 18 residues. In DNA, the CDR3 is TGCGCCAGCAGCCAAGGCCCACCTCCCTTCTCGTACCAAGAGACCCAGTACTTC. It translates to CASSQGPPPFSYQETQYF.

The chain links TRBV5-6 to TRBJ2-7; no definite D call. Germline-derived CDR1 and CDR2 are SGHDT and YYEEEE. This CDR3 is built from 11 residues. Trimming left V 4 bases short and J 1 base short, with 3 bases between. The CDR3 sequence is CASSVSYEQYF. The CDR3 DNA sequence: TGTGCCAGCAGCGTATCCTACGAGCAGTACTTC.

J is TRBJ1-1 and V is TRBV2; unclear D gene. Per germline, CDR1 SNHLY and CDR2 FYNNEI. V was trimmed by 10 bases and J by 2 bases, leaving 20 bases between them. This CDR3 is 15 amino acids long. The CDR3 reads CATGLFPPINTEAFF. In DNA, the CDR3 is TGTGCCACCGGACTGTTCCCACCCATCAACACTGAAGCTTTCTTT.

The rearrangement uses TRBV19 and TRBJ2-1; 9 bases map to TRBD2. The CDR3 spans 13 residues. Trimming removed 10 bases from V and 9 bases from J; junction bases left unmatched: 10. Per the germline V gene, CDR1 is LNHDA and CDR2 is SQIVND (reference sequence). As DNA, the CDR3 is TGTGCCACCCAGGAGCGGGAGGTAGGTGAGCAGTTCTTC. It is translated as CATQEREVGEQFF. Filled out from reference TRBV19 and TRBJ2-1, the complete variable domain reads DGGITQSPKYLFRKEGQNVTLSCEQNLNHDAMYWYRQDPGQGLRLIYYSQIVNDFQKGDIAEGYSVSREKKESFPLTVTSAQKNPTAFYLCATQEREVGEQFFGPGTRLTVL.

A note on this clone: Other DNA sequences of this sample code for an identical CDR3. This chain links TRBV18 with TRBJ1-3; weak D call: TRBD1 (5 bases). CDR1 and CDR2 (germline): KGHSH, LQKENI. This CDR3 has 15 residues. V lost 2 bases and J lost 0, with 8 bases in between. The CDR3 region is CASSPRGDSGNTIYF. As DNA, the CDR3 is TGTGCCAGCTCACCAAGGGGAGACTCTGGAAACACCATATATTTT.

The chain couples TRBV28 to TRBJ2-3, with 9 nucleotides matching TRBD1. This CDR3 is built from 15 residues. Germline CDR1 and CDR2: MDHEN and SYDVKM. V trimming: 6 bases; J trimming: 4 bases; junction bases outside the gene matches: 8. CDR3 region: CASREPGTGPDTQYF. DNA of the CDR3: TGTGCCAGCAGGGAACCCGGGACAGGGCCAGATACGCAGTATTTT.

The CDR3 sequence is CASSIYKRLLAGFNEQFF. The CDR3 region has the DNA TGTGCCAGCAGTATTTATAAGAGATTGTTGGCGGGATTCAATGAGCAGTTCTTC. This chain links TRBV28 with TRBJ2-1; TRBD2 is a possible D gene (6 bases). Trimming took 5 bases from V and 6 from J, leaving 26 bases between them. Looked up from germline, CDR1 is MDHEN and CDR2 is SYDVKM. The CDR3 is made up of 18 amino acids.

V usage is TRBV5-5 and J usage is TRBJ2-3, with D uncertain. Germline values: CDR1 SGHKS, CDR2 YYEKEE (reference sequence). The CDR3 is 13 amino acids. V lost 4 bases and J lost 4, with 10 bases in between. The CDR3 is CASSRNGPDTQYF. The CDR3 DNA follows: TGTGCCAGCAGCCGGAACGGTCCAGATACGCAGTATTTT. Combining the CDR3 with reference TRBV5-5 and TRBJ2-3 gives the whole variable domain DAGVTQSPTHLIKTRGQQVTLRCSPISGHKSVSWYQQVLGQGPQFIFQYYEKEERGRGNFPDRFSARQFPNYSSELNVNALLLGDSALYLCASSRNGPDTQYFGPGTRLTVL.

V is TRBV19 and J is TRBJ2-7, with a possible D match to TRBD1 (6 bases). CDR3 size: 15 residues. Looked up from germline, CDR1 is LNHDA and CDR2 is SQIVND (reference sequence). V lost 5 bases and J 7 bases, leaving 21 bases between the germline ends. CDR3 amino acids: CASSGRDTPNGEQYF. The CDR3 bases are TGTGCCAGTAGTGGAAGGGACACTCCAAATGGGGAGCAGTACTTC.

The chain links TRBV10-3 to TRBJ2-7; D is unresolved. The germline V gene has CDR1 ENHRY and CDR2 SYGVKD. V lost 5 bases to trimming and J lost 3 bases, with 5 bases between them. The CDR3 has 11 amino acids. CDR3 protein: CAISRGYEQYF. Here the CDR3 DNA reads TGTGCCATCAGTCGCGGCTACGAGCAGTACTTC.

V gene TRBV5-5 combines with J gene TRBJ1-2, with D possibly being TRBD1 (6 bases). This CDR3 contains 13 residues. V was clipped by 5 bases and J by 8 bases, with 16 bases between them. Looked up from germline, CDR1 is SGHKS and CDR2 is YYEKEE (reference sequence). CDR3 coding DNA: TGTGCCAGCAGGCTTGCACCCGGACAGGGCTACACCTTC. Its translation: CASRLAPGQGYTF.

This clone was seen a single time. The gene calls are TRBV10-3 and TRBJ2-3; TRBD2 agrees at 7 bases. Per germline, CDR1 ENHRY and CDR2 SYGVKD. J gave up 2 bases and V 1 base, and 3 bases lay outside the gene matches. CDR3 length: 15 residues. DNA for the CDR3: TGTGCCATCAGTGAGTTAGCGGGCCCCACAGATACGCAGTATTTT. It is translated as CAISELAGPTDTQYF.

The chain combines TRBV9 with TRBJ1-6; D ambiguous. CDR1 is SGDLS, CDR2 YYNGEE, per germline. The CDR3 extends over 13 amino acids. The ends were cut back, 1 base at V and 6 bases at J, with 5 bases in the middle. The CDR3 region is CASSVTSNSPLHF. In DNA form, the CDR3 reads TGTGCCAGCAGCGTAACTAGTAATTCACCCCTCCACTTT.

V is TRBV13 and J is TRBJ2-1; D gene uncertain. The CDR3 extends over 16 amino acids. Germline CDR1 reads PRHDT; CDR2 reads FYEKMQ (reference sequence). Trimming pared 5 bases from V and 0 bases from J, leaving 14 bases between. CDR3 DNA sequence: TGTGCCAGCAGCCACTTATTCCGGAGCTCCTACAATGAGCAGTTCTTC. Its translation: CASSHLFRSSYNEQFF.